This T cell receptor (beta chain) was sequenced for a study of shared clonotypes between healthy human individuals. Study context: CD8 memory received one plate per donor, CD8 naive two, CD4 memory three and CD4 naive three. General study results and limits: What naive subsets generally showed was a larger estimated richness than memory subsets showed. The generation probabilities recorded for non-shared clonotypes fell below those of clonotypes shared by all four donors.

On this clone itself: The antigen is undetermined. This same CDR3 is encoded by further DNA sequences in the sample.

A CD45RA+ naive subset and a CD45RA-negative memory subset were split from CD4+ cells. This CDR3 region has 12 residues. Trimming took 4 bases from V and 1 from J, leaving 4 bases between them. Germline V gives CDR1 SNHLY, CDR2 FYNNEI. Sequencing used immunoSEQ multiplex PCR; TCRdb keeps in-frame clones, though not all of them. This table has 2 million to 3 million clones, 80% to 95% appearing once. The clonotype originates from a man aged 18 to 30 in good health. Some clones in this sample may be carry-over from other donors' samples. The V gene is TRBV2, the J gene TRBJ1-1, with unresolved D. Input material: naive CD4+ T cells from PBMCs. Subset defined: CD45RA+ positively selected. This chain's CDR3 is CASSGGNTEAFF. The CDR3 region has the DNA TGTGCCAGCAGTGGGGGGAACACTGAAGCTTTCTTT.